The 21 T cell receptor beta chains presented below share a single source sample, sequenced in a study of shared clonotypes between healthy human individuals. The protocol was immunoSEQ multiplex PCR, while the TCRdb copy is restricted to in-frame clones and leaves out a portion. The sample lists 2 million to 3 million clones; under 95% were seen once. The material sequenced was naive CD4+ T cells from PBMCs. Subset noted: CD45RA+ positively selected. The receptors originated from a young man in good health. Some clones in this sample may be carry-over from other donors' samples.

The chain has TRBV18 and TRBJ2-3; D is unclear. Trimming took 1 base from V and 0 from J, leaving 14 bases between them. Germline V lookup: CDR1 KGHSH, CDR2 LQKENI. The CDR3 extends over 17 amino acids. CDR3 DNA: TGTGCCAGCTCACCACGCCCGGCTAGTACAAGCACAGATACGCAGTATTTT. It specifies CASSPRPASTSTDTQYF.

This chain connects TRBV7-9 to TRBJ2-5; D gene unclear. Germline CDR1 is SEHNR and CDR2 is FQNEAQ (reference sequence). V lost 3 bases to trimming and J lost 4 bases, with 6 bases between them. The CDR3 is 12 amino acids. This CDR3 reads CASSLKGETQYF. The CDR3 nucleotides read TGTGCCAGCAGCTTGAAAGGAGAGACCCAGTACTTC.

The chain couples TRBV9 to TRBJ2-1; D unresolved. V was shortened by 2 bases and J by 8 bases, with 20 bases between the two germline ends. CDR1 is SGDLS, CDR2 YYNGEE, per germline. There are 16 residues in the CDR3. CDR3 nucleotide sequence: TGTGCCAGCAGCGTGGGCCCCGGAGTCGTTCGCCATGAGCAGTTCTTC. Translating gives CASSVGPGVVRHEQFF.

The gene calls are TRBV28 and TRBJ1-1; D unclear. Trimming stripped 1 base from V and 6 bases from J, with 3 bases between. Looked up from germline, CDR1 is MDHEN and CDR2 is SYDVKM. CDR3 size: 11 residues. The CDR3 bases are TGTGCCAGCAGTTTATTCGCTGAAGCTTTCTTT. Translation: CASSLFAEAFF.

The chain is built from TRBV19 and TRBJ1-2; 9 bases map to TRBD1. The CDR3 spans 14 residues. The germline V gene encodes CDR1 LNHDA and CDR2 SQIVND (reference sequence). J gave up 7 bases and V 3 bases, and 6 bases lay outside the gene matches. The CDR3 protein is CASSMGQGLSGYTF. The DNA of the CDR3 is TGTGCCAGTAGTATGGGACAGGGTTTATCTGGCTACACCTTC.

The chain recombines TRBV5-1 with TRBJ2-1; D remains ambiguous. This CDR3 is built from 14 residues. V gave up 1 base and J gave up 5 bases, with 10 bases separating them. CDR1 is SGHRS and CDR2 is YFSETQ in the germline V gene. The CDR3 spells CASSLFQNNNEQFF. CDR3 DNA sequence: TGCGCCAGCAGCTTGTTTCAGAATAACAATGAGCAGTTCTTC.

The chain carries TRBV5-1 and TRBJ2-3, with D perhaps matching TRBD2 (6 bases). V lost 3 bases, J lost 1 base, and 15 bases lay in between. CDR3 length: 16 amino acids. Per germline, CDR1 SGHRS and CDR2 YFSETQ. DNA for the CDR3: TGCGCCAGCAGCTGGGAGACGGGAGACCGCACAGATACGCAGTATTTT. Protein sequence: CASSWETGDRTDTQYF.

About this clone: The sample has other DNA sequences that encode this CDR3 too. The V and J genes are TRBV28 and TRBJ1-2; 9 bases fit TRBD1. The CDR3 loop spans 15 amino acids. CDR1 and CDR2 from the germline V gene are MDHEN and SYDVKM. V dropped 6 bases and J dropped 4; count of bases not matched to a gene: 9. CDR3 nucleotides: TGTGCCAGCAGCCTCGGGGGACAGGGATCCTATGGCTACACCTTC. Translating it yields CASSLGGQGSYGYTF.

This rearrangement joins TRBV28 to TRBJ2-3; D possibly corresponds to TRBD2 (6 bases). V gave up 5 bases and J gave up 4 bases, with 16 bases separating them. Germline CDR1 is MDHEN and CDR2 is SYDVKM. There are 15 residues in the CDR3. The CDR3 is CASSPGTPPADTQYF. CDR3 in DNA: TGTGCCAGCAGTCCCGGGACTCCCCCCGCAGATACGCAGTATTTT.

The rearrangement uses TRBV7-9 and TRBJ2-7, with D possibly matching TRBD2 (6 bases). The length of the CDR3 is 17 residues. The germline gives CDR1 SEHNR, CDR2 FQNEAQ (reference sequence). Trimming shortened V by 1 base and J by 7 bases, and 23 bases separated the two germline ends. The DNA of the CDR3 is TGTGCCAGCAGCTTAGGTAGAGGGGTGGACGGGAGCGGAGAGCAGTACTTC. It specifies CASSLGRGVDGSGEQYF.

This sequence joins TRBV5-1 and TRBJ1-3; D gene uncertain. V gave up 0 bases and J gave up 3 bases, with 10 bases separating them. The CDR3 has 15 residues. The germline V gene encodes CDR1 SGHRS and CDR2 YFSETQ. As DNA, the CDR3 is TGCGCCAGCAGCTTGGGATCCGGGCTTGGAAACACCATATATTTT. Amino acids: CASSLGSGLGNTIYF. Variable domain in full (rest from reference TRBV5-1 and TRBJ1-3): KAGVTQTPRYLIKTRGQQVTLSCSPISGHRSVSWYQQTPGQGLQFLFEYFSETQRNKGNFPGRFSGRQFSNSRSEMNVSTLELGDSALYLCASSLGSGLGNTIYFGEGSWLTVV.

The chain couples TRBV7-9 to TRBJ2-3; weak D call: TRBD1 (5 bases). The CDR3 has 16 residues. V lost 5 bases and J lost 4, with 19 bases in between. Germline CDR1 and CDR2: SEHNR and FQNEAQ (reference sequence). CDR3: CASSPRQIPFADTQYF. The CDR3 DNA follows: TGTGCCAGCAGCCCCCGACAGATCCCATTTGCAGATACGCAGTATTTT.

The rearrangement joins TRBV5-6 to TRBJ2-5, with D perhaps being TRBD1 or TRBD2 (5 bases each). The V end lost 4 bases, the J end lost 2 bases, and 18 bases lay between the germline ends. Germline CDR1 is SGHDT and CDR2 is YYEEEE. The CDR3 is 16 amino acids. CDR3 coding DNA: TGTGCCAGCAGCCCGCTGGGGGAATCCCCACAAGAGACCCAGTACTTC. It specifies CASSPLGESPQETQYF.

This chain links TRBV6-5 with TRBJ1-6; no clear D. The V gene lost 5 bases and the J gene lost 7 bases, with 9 bases spanning the gap. The CDR3 loop spans 13 amino acids. Per the germline V gene, CDR1 is MNHEY and CDR2 is SVGAGI. As DNA, the CDR3 is TGTGCCAGCAGTCTACCCGGGAATTCACCCCTCCACTTT. Translating gives CASSLPGNSPLHF.

This clone turned up a few times. V gene TRBV9 combines with J gene TRBJ1-1, with TRBD1 identical over 8 bases. Germline V gene sequence: CDR1 SGDLS, CDR2 YYNGEE. The CDR3 contains 14 residues. With 4 bases clipped from V and 1 base from J, the junction kept 3 bases outside the gene matches. The CDR3 region is CASSPTGANTEAFF. The CDR3 DNA follows: TGTGCCAGCAGCCCGACAGGGGCGAACACTGAAGCTTTCTTT.

A single count supports this clone. V usage is TRBV5-1 and J usage is TRBJ2-1; 7 bases agree with TRBD1. Unmatched junction bases numbered 8, after V lost 5 bases and J lost 0 bases. The length of the CDR3 is 16 residues. CDR1 is SGHRS, CDR2 YFSETQ, per germline. The CDR3 DNA is TGCGCCAGCAGTTCCGGGACAGATAGCTCCTACAATGAGCAGTTCTTC. Its protein product is CASSSGTDSSYNEQFF.

This chain uses TRBV10-3 with TRBJ2-3; 9 bases align to TRBD1. The CDR3 loop spans 15 amino acids. V was clipped by 5 bases and J by 3 bases; unmatched bases: 6. Germline values: CDR1 ENHRY, CDR2 SYGVKD. The CDR3 region has the DNA TGTGCCATCAGTCGTGGACAGGGGCGGACAGATACGCAGTATTTT. It yields the protein CAISRGQGRTDTQYF.

The chain combines TRBV27 with TRBJ1-2, with 11 positions matching TRBD1. V lost 3 bases to trimming and J lost 8 bases; unmatched junction nucleotides: 17. CDR3 size: 18 residues. Germline values: CDR1 MNHEY, CDR2 SMNVEV (reference sequence). The CDR3 protein is CASSFQPPGQGALLGYTF. For the CDR3, the DNA is TGTGCCAGCAGTTTTCAACCTCCCGGACAGGGGGCGTTACTGGGCTACACCTTC.

This chain connects TRBV30 to TRBJ1-1, with D possibly TRBD1 on 6 matching bases. Germline CDR1 is GTSNPN and CDR2 is SVGIG (reference sequence). This CDR3 comprises 12 residues. The V end was cut by 0 bases, the J end by 11 bases, with 13 bases between. CDR3 loop: CAWSVIQGQAFF. DNA for the CDR3: TGTGCCTGGAGTGTAATCCAGGGGCAGGCTTTCTTT.

This chain connects TRBV9 to TRBJ2-2; 12 nucleotides align to TRBD2. The CDR3 contains 15 residues. Germline V CDR1 and CDR2: SGDLS, YYNGEE. The J segment lost 6 bases and the V segment lost 0 bases, leaving 0 bases of the junction unmatched. CDR3 protein: CASSVASGGAGELFF. The CDR3 DNA reads as TGTGCCAGCAGCGTAGCTAGCGGGGGGGCCGGGGAGCTGTTTTTT.

The J gene is TRBJ2-6, the V gene TRBV10-1; 15 nucleotides match TRBD2. CDR1 is WNHNN and CDR2 is SYGVQD in the germline V gene (reference sequence). The ends lost 10 bases at V and 4 bases at J; junction bases unmatched: 14. The CDR3 is 19 amino acids. The CDR3 bases are TGCGCCATTAAATTGTGGACTAGCGGGAGGGCGCGGGGGGCCAACGTCCTGACTTTC. Its protein is CAIKLWTSGRARGANVLTF.